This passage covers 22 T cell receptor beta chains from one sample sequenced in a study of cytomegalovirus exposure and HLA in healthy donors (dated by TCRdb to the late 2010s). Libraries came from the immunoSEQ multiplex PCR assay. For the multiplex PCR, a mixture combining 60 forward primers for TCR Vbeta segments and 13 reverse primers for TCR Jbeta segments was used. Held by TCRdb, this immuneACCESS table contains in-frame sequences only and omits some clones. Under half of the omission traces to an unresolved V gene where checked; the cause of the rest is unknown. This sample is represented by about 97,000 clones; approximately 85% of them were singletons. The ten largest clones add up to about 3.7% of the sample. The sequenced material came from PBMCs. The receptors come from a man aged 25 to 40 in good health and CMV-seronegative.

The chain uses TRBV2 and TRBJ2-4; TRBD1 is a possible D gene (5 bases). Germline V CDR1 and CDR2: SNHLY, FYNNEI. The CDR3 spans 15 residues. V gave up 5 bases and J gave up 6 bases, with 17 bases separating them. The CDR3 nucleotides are TGTGCCAGCAGTCTTGACCAGGGTGTAGCAAACATTCAGTACTTC. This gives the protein CASSLDQGVANIQYF.

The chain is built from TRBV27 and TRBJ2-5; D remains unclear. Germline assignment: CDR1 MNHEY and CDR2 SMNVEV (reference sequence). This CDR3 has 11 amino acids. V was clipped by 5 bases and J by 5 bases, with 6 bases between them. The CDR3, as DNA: TGTGCCAGCAGTCTCGGGGAGACCCAGTACTTC. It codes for CASSLGETQYF.

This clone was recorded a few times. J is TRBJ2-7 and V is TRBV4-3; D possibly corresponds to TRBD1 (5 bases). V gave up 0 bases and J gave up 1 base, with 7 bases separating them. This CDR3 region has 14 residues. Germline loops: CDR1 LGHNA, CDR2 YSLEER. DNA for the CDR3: TGCGCCAGCAGCCAAGAGACAGTTTCCTACGAGCAGTACTTC. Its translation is CASSQETVSYEQYF.

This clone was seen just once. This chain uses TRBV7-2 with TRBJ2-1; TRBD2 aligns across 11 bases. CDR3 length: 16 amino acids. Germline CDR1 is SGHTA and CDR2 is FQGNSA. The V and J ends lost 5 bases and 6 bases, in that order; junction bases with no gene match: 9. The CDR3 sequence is CASSQRLAGGLNEQFF. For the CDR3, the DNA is TGTGCCAGCAGCCAAAGGCTAGCGGGAGGACTCAATGAGCAGTTCTTC.

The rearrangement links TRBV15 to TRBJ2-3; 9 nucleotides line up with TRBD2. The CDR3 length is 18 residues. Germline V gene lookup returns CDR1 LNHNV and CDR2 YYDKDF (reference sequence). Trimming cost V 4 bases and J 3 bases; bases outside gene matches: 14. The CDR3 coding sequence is TGTGCCACCAGCAACCAAGGAGGACTAGCGTTGAGGACAGATACGCAGTATTTT. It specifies CATSNQGGLALRTDTQYF.

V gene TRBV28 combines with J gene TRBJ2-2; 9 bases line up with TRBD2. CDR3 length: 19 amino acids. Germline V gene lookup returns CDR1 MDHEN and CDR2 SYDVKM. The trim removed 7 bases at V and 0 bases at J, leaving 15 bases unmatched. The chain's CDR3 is CASNSYRGASGANTGELFF. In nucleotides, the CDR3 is TGTGCCAGCAACTCGTACCGAGGGGCTAGCGGGGCGAACACCGGGGAGCTGTTTTTT.

CDR3 sequence: CAWSMGQVYEQYF. Here the CDR3 DNA reads TGTGCCTGGAGTATGGGGCAAGTCTACGAGCAGTACTTC. This chain uses TRBV30 with TRBJ2-7, with a weak D call TRBD1 (5 bases). The germline gives CDR1 GTSNPN, CDR2 SVGIG (reference sequence). The length of the CDR3 is 13 residues. Trimming removed 2 bases at V and 3 bases at J, with 11 bases between.

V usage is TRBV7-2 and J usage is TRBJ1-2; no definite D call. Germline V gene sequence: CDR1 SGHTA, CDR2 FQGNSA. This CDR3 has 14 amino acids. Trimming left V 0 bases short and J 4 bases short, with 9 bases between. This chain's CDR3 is CASSLARASYGYTF. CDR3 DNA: TGTGCCAGCAGCTTAGCGCGGGCTTCCTATGGCTACACCTTC.

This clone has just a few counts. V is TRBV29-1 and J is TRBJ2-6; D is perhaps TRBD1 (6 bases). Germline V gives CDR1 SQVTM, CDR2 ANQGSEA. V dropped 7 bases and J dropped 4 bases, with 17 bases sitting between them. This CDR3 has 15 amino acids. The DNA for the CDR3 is TGCAGCGCCCTAAGGTCAGGGGCCGGGGCCAACGTCCTGACTTTC. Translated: CSALRSGAGANVLTF.

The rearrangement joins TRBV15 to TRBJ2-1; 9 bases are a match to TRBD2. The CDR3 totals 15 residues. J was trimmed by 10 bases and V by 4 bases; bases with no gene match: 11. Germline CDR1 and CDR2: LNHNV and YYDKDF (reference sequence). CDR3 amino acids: CATSKDPLAGIEQFF. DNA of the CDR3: TGTGCCACCAGCAAAGACCCTCTAGCGGGAATAGAGCAGTTCTTC.

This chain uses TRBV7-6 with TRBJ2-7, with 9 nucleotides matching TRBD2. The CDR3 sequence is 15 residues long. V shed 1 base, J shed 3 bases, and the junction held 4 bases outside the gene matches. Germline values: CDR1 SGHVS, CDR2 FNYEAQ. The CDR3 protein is CASSLERGDYYEQYF. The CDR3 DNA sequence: TGTGCCAGCAGCTTAGAGCGGGGGGACTACTACGAGCAGTACTTC. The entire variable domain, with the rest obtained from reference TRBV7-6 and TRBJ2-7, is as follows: GAGVSQSPRYKVTKRGQDVALRCDPISGHVSLYWYRQALGQGPEFLTYFNYEAQQDKSGLPNDRFSAERPEGSISTLTIQRTEQRDSAMYRCASSLERGDYYEQYFGPGTRLTVT.

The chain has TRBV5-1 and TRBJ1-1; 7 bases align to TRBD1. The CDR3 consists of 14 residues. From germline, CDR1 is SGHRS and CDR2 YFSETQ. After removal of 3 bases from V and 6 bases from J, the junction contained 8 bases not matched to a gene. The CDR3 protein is CASSSGTVTSEAFF. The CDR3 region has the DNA TGCGCCAGCAGCTCCGGGACAGTTACTTCTGAAGCTTTCTTT.

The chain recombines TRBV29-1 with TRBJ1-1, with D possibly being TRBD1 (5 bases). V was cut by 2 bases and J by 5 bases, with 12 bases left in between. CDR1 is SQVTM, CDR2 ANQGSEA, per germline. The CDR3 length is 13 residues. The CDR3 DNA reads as TGCAGCGTTGAACCCAGGGTCAAAACTGAAGCTTTCTTT. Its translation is CSVEPRVKTEAFF.

CDR3 in DNA: TGTGCCAGCAGTTTTGACACCACAGAGCAGTTCTTC. This gives the protein CASSFDTTEQFF. The rearrangement links TRBV6-5 to TRBJ2-1, with D unclear. The V and J ends lost 4 bases and 10 bases respectively, with 11 bases between them. The CDR3 is 12 residues long. Germline V gene lookup returns CDR1 MNHEY and CDR2 SVGAGI.

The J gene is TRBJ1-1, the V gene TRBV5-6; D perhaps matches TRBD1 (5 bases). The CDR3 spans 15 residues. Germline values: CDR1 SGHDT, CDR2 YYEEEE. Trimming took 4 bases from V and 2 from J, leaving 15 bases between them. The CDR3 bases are TGTGCCAGCAGCCCGTTCCCCGGACATAACACTGAAGCTTTCTTT. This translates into CASSPFPGHNTEAFF.

The CDR3 coding sequence is TGTGCCATCAGTGGGACTAGCGGGGAACGGCGGGAGCAGTACTTC. Encoded protein: CAISGTSGERREQYF. V gene TRBV10-3 combines with J gene TRBJ2-7; 12 positions agree with TRBD2. The V segment lost 4 bases and the J segment 7 bases; nucleotides outside the gene matches: 8. The length of the CDR3 is 15 residues. The germline V gene encodes CDR1 ENHRY and CDR2 SYGVKD.

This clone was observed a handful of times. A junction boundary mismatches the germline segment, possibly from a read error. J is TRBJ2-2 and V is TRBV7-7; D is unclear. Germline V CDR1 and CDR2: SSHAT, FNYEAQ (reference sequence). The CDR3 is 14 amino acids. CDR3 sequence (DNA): TGTGCTAGCAGCCCACTCGTCTCATCGGGGGAGCTGTTTTTT. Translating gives CASSPLVSSGELFF.

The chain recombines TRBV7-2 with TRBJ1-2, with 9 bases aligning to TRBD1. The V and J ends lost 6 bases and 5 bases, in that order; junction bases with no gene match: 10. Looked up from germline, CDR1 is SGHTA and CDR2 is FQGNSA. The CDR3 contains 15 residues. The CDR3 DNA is TGTGCCAGCAGAAGCGCCGGGACAGGGATGTATGGCTACACCTTC. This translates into CASRSAGTGMYGYTF.

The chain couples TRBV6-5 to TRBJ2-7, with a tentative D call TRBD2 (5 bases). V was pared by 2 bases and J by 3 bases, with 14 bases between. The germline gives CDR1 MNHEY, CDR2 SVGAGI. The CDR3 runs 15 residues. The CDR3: CASSYRTPGGYEQYF. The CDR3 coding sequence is TGTGCCAGCAGTTACCGGACTCCGGGCGGCTACGAGCAGTACTTC.

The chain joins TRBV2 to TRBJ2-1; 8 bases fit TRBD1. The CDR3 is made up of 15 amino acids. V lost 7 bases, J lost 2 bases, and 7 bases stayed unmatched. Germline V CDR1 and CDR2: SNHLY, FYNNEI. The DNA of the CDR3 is TGTGCCAGCACCCTGGACAGGGCGGCCTACAATGAGCAGTTCTTC. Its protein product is CASTLDRAAYNEQFF.

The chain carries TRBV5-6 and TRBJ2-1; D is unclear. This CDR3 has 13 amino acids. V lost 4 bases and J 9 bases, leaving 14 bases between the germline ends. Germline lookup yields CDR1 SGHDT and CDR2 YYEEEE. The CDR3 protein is CASSLGGAFEQFF. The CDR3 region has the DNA TGTGCCAGCAGCCTCGGTGGAGCGTTTGAGCAGTTCTTC.

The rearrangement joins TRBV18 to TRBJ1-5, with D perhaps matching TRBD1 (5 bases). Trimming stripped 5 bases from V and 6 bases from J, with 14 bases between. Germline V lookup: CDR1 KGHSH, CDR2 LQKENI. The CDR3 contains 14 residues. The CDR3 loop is CASSTRGGGQPQHF. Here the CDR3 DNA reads TGTGCCAGCTCAACGAGGGGAGGCGGTCAGCCCCAGCATTTT.